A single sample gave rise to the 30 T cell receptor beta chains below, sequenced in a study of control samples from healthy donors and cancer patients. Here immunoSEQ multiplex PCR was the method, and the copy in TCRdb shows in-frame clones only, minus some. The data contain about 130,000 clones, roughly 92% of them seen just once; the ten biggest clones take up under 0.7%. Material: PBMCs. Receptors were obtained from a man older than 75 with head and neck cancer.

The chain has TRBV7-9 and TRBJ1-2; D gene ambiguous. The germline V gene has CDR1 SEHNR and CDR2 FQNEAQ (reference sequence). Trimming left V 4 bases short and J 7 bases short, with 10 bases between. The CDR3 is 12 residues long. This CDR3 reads CASSSTAGGYTF. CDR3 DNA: TGTGCCAGCAGCTCAACTGCCGGTGGCTACACCTTC.

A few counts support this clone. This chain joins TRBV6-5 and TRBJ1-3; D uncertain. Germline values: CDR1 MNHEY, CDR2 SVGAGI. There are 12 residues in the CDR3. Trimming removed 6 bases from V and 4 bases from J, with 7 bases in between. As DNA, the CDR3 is TGTGCCAGCAGGGGAGACGGAAACACCATATATTTT. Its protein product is CASRGDGNTIYF.

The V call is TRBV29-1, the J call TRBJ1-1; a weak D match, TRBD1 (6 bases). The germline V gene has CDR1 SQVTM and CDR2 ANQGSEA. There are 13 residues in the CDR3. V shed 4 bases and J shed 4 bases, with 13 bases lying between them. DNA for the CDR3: TGCAGCGTTGGCCAGGGGTCATTCACTGAAGCTTTCTTT. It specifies CSVGQGSFTEAFF.

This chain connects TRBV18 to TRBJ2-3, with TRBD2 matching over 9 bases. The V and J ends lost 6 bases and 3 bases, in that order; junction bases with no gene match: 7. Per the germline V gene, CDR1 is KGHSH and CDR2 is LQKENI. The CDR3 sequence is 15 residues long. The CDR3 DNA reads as TGTGCCAGCTCCCCAAGACTAGCGGATACAGATACGCAGTATTTT. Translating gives CASSPRLADTDTQYF.

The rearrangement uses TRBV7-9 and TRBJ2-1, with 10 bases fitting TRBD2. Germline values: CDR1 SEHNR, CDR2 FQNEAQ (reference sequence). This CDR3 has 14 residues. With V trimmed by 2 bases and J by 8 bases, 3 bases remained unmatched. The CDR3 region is CASSLSGGAYEQFF. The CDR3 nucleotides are TGTGCCAGCAGCTTAAGCGGGGGGGCGTATGAGCAGTTCTTC.

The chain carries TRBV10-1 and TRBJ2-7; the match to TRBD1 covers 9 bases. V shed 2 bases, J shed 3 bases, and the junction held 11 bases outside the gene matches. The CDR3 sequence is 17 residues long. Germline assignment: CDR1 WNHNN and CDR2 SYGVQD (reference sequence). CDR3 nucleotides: TGCGCCAGCAGTGAGCCAAAGCCGGGACAGGGCGTCTACGAGCAGTACTTC. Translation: CASSEPKPGQGVYEQYF.

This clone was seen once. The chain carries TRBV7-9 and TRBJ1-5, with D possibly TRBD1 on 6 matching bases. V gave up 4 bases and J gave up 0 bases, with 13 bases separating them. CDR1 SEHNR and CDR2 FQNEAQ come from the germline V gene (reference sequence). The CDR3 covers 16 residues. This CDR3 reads CASSSTGYDSNQPQHF. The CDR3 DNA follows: TGTGCCAGCAGCTCAACAGGGTATGATAGCAATCAGCCCCAGCATTTT.

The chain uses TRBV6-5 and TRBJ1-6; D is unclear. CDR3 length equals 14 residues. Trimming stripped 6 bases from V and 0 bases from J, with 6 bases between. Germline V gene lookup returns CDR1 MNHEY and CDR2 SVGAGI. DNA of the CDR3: TGTGCCAGCAGGAGAAGCTCCTATAATTCACCCCTCCACTTT. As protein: CASRRSSYNSPLHF.

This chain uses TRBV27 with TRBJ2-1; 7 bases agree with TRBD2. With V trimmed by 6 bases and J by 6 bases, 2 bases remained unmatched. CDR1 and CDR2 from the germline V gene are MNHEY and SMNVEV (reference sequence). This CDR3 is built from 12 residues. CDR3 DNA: TGTGCCAGCAGGCGCGGGGGCAATGAGCAGTTCTTC. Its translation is CASRRGGNEQFF.

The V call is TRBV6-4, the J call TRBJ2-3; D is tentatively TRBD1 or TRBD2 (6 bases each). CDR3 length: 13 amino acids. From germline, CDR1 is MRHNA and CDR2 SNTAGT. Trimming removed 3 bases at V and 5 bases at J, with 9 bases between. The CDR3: CASSDEGGDTQYF. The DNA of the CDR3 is TGTGCCAGCAGTGATGAGGGGGGAGATACGCAGTATTTT.

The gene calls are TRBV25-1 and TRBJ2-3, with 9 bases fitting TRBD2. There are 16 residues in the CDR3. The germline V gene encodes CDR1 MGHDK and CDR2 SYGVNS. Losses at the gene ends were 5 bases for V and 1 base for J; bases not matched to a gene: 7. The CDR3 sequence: CASSRSSGMGTDTQYF. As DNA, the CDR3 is TGTGCCAGCAGTCGCTCTAGCGGGATGGGCACAGATACGCAGTATTTT.

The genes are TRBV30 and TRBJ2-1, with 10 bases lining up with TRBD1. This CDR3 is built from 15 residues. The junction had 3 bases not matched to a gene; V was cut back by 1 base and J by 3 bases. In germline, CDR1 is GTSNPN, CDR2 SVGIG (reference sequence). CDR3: CAWSGTGGFYNEQFF. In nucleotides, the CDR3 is TGTGCCTGGAGTGGGACAGGGGGGTTCTACAATGAGCAGTTCTTC.

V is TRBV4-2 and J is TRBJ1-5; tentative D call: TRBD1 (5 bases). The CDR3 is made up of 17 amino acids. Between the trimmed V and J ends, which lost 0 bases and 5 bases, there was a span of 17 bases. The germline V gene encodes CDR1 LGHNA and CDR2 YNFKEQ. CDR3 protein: CASSQEGGSSPHQPQHF. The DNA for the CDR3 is TGTGCCAGCAGCCAAGAGGGGGGGAGCTCTCCCCATCAGCCCCAGCATTTT.

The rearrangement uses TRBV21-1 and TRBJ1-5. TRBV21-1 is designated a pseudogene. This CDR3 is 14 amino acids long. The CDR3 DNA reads TGTGCCAGCAGCAAAGTAGGACCTTATCAGCCCCAGCATTTT. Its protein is CASSKVGPYQPQHF.

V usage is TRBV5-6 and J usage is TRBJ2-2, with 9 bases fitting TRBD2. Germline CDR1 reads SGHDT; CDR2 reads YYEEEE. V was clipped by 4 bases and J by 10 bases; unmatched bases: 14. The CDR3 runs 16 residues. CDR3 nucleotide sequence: TGTGCCAGCAGCCCTTTGCGGGCTAGCGGGAATGAGGAGCTGTTTTTT. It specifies CASSPLRASGNEELFF.

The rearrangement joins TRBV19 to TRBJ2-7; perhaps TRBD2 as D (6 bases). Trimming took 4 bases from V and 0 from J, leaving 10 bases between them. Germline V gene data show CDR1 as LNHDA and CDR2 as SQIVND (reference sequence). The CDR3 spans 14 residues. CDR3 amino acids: CASSSGGTSYEQYF. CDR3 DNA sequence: TGTGCCAGTAGTAGTGGCGGGACCTCCTACGAGCAGTACTTC.

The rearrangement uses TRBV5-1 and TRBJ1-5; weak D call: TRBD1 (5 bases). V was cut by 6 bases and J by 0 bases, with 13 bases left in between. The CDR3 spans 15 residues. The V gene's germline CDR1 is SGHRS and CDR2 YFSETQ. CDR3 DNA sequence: TGCGCCAGCATGTTAGGGGAAAATAGCAATCAGCCCCAGCATTTT. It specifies CASMLGENSNQPQHF.

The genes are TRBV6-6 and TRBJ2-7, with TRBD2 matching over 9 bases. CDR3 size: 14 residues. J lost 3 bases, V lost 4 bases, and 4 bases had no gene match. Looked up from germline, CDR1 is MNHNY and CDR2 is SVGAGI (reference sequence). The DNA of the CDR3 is TGTGCCAGCAGTTCCGCAGCGGGAGGCTACGAGCAGTACTTC. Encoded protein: CASSSAAGGYEQYF.

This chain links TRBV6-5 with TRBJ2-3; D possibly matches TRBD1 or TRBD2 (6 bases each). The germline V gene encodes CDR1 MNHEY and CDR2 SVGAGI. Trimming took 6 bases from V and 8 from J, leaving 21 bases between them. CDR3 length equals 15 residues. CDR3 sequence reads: CASSLRDSRGGTQYF. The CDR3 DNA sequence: TGTGCCAGCAGCCTCCGGGACTCCAGGGGAGGTACGCAGTATTTT.

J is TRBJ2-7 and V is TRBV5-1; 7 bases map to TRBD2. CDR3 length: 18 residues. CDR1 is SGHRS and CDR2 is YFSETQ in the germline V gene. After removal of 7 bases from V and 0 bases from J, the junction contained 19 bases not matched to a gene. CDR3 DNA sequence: TGCGCCAGCCGGCGGGACTACTCCTATGGGGGGAGCTCCTACGAGCAGTACTTC. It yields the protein CASRRDYSYGGSSYEQYF.

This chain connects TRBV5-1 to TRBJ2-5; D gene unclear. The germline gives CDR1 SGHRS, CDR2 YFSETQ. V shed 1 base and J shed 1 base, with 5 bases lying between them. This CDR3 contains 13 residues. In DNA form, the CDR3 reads TGCGCCAGCAGCTTGAGATCCCAAGAGACCCAGTACTTC. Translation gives CASSLRSQETQYF.

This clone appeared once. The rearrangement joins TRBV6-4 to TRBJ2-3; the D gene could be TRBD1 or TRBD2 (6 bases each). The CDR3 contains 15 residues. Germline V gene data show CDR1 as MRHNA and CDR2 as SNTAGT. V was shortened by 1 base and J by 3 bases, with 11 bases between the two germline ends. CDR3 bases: TGTGCCAGCAGTGACTTTGGGGGGCAAACAGATACGCAGTATTTT. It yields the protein CASSDFGGQTDTQYF.

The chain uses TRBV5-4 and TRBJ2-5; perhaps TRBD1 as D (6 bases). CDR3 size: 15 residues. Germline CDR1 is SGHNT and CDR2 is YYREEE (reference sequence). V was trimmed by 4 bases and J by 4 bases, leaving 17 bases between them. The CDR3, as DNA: TGTGCCAGCAGCCCCCCAGGGGTGTGGCCAGAGACCCAGTACTTC. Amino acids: CASSPPGVWPETQYF.

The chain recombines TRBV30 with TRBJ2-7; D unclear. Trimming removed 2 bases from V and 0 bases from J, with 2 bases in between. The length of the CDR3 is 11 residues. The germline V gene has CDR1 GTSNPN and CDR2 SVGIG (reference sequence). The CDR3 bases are TGTGCCTGGAGTATCTCCTACGAGCAGTACTTC. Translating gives CAWSISYEQYF.

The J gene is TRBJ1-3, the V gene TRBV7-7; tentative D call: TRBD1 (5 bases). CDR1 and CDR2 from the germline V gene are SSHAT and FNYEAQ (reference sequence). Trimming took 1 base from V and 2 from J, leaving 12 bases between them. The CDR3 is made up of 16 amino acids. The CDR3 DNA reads TGTGCCAGCAGCTTAGATGGGGCGGTGGCTGGAAACACCATATATTTT. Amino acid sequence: CASSLDGAVAGNTIYF. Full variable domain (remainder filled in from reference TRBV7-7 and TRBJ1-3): GAGVSQSPRYKVTKRGQDVTLRCDPISSHATLYWYQQALGQGPEFLTYFNYEAQPDKSGLPSDRFSAERPEGSISTLTIQRTEQRDSAMYRCASSLDGAVAGNTIYFGEGSWLTVV.

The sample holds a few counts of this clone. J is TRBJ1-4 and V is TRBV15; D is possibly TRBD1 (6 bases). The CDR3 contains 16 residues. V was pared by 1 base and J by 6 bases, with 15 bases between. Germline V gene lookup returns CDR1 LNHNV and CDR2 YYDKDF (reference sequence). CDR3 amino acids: CATSRGWRGADEKLFF. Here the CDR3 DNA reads TGTGCCACCAGCAGAGGGTGGCGGGGGGCCGATGAAAAACTGTTTTTT.

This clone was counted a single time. Here the CDR3 DNA reads TGTGCCAGCAGCGCCGCCGGGGTTTCCTCCTACAATGAGCAGTTCTTC. Protein: CASSAAGVSSYNEQFF. This chain joins TRBV9 and TRBJ2-1; maybe TRBD2 (5 bases). Germline-derived CDR1 and CDR2 are SGDLS and YYNGEE. The V end lost 3 bases, the J end lost 0 bases, and 13 bases lay between the germline ends. The CDR3 extends over 16 amino acids.

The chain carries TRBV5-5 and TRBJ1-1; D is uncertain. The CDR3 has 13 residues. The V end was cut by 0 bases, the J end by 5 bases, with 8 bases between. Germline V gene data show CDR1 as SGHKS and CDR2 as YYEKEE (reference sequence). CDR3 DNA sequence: TGTGCCAGCAGCTTGGCCCACCCAACTGAAGCTTTCTTT. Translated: CASSLAHPTEAFF. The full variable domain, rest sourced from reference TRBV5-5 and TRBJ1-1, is DAGVTQSPTHLIKTRGQQVTLRCSPISGHKSVSWYQQVLGQGPQFIFQYYEKEERGRGNFPDRFSARQFPNYSSELNVNALLLGDSALYLCASSLAHPTEAFFGQGTRLTVV.

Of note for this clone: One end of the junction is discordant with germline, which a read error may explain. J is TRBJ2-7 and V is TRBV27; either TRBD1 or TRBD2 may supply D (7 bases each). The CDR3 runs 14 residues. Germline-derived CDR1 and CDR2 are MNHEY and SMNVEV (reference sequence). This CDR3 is CASSLSTGGQNQNF. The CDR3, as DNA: TGTGCCAGCAGTTTATCCACGGGGGGACAGAACCAGAACTTC.

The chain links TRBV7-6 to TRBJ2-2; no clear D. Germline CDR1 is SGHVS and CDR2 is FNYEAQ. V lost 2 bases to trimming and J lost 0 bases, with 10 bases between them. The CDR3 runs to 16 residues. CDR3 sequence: CASSLLTEANTGELFF. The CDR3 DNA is TGTGCCAGCAGCTTATTAACGGAAGCGAACACCGGGGAGCTGTTTTTT.